The clone carrying this T cell receptor beta chain was seen more than once but under ten times. Its antigen is not known. TCRdb keeps only in-frame clones here, not all; method: immunoSEQ multiplex PCR. In the table there are around 60,000 clones, more than 75% of which are singletons. This sample is drawn from a study of OX40 agonist ivuxolimab in advanced cancers. Study overall: Partial responses were achieved by three patients, one with hepatocellular carcinoma and two with cutaneous melanoma.

Study outcomes and limitations: In general, CD8+ T cells held more expanded clones than CD4+ did, on average. Partial responders at 0.1-3.0 mg/kg had among the lowest clonal expansion.

This CDR3 region has 16 residues. The V gene's germline CDR1 is SGDLS and CDR2 YYNGEE. J lost 5 bases, V lost 0 bases, and 8 bases had no gene match. The sequencing here drew on CD4+ or CD8+ T cells sorted from blood, taken in a trial of the OX40 agonist ivuxolimab. V usage is TRBV9 and J usage is TRBJ2-5; the match to TRBD2 covers 9 bases. The TCR originated in an adult with an advanced solid tumor such as melanoma, head and neck, liver or kidney cancer. The DNA for the CDR3 is TGTGCCAGCAGCGTAGTTGGAGCGGGGGGACCGGAGACCCAGTACTTC. It translates to CASSVVGAGGPETQYF.